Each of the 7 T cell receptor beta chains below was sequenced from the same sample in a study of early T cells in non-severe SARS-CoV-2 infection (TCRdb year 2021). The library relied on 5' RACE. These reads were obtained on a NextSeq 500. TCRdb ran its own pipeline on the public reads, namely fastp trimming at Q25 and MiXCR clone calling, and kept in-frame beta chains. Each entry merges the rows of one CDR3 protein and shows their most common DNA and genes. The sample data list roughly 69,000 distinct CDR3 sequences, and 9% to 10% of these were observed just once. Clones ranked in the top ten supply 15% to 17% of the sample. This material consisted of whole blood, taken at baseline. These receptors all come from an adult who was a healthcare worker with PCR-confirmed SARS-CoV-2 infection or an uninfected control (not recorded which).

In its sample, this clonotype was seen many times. CDR3 sequence: CASSLLTGETFF. Here the CDR3 DNA reads TGTGCCAGCAGCCTCCTGACAGGGGAAACTTTCTTT. The chain joins TRBV28 to TRBJ1-1, with 8 bases aligning to TRBD1. This CDR3 comprises 12 residues. V shed 6 bases, J shed 12 bases, and the junction held 9 bases outside the gene matches. CDR1 is MDHEN and CDR2 is SYDVKM in the germline V gene. Filled out from reference TRBV28 and TRBJ1-1, the complete variable domain reads DVKVTQSSRYLVKRTGEKVFLECVQDMDHENMFWYRQDPGLGLRLIYFSYDVKMKEKGDIPEGYSVSREKKERFSLILESASTNQTSMYLCASSLLTGETFFGQGTRLTVV.

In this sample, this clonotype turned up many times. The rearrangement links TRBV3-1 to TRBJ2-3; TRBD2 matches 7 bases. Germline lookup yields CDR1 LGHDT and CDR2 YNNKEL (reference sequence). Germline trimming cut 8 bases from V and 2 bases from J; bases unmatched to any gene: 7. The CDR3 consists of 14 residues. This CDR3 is CASRPSGLTDTQYF. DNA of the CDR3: TGTGCCAGCCGACCTAGCGGCCTCACAGATACGCAGTATTTT.

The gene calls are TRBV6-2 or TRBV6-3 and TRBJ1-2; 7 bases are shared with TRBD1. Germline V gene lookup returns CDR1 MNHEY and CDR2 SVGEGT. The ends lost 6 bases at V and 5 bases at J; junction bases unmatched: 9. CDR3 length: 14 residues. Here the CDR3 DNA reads TGTGCCAGCAGAACCCCGGACAGGCCGTATGGCTACACCTTC. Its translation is CASRTPDRPYGYTF.

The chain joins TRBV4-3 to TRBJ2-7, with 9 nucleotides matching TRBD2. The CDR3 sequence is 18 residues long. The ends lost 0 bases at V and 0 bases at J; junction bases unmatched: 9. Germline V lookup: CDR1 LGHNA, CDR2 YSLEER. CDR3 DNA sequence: TGCGCCAGCAGCCAAGATCTCACTAGCGGGCCTCTCTCCTACGAGCAGTACTTC. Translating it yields CASSQDLTSGPLSYEQYF.

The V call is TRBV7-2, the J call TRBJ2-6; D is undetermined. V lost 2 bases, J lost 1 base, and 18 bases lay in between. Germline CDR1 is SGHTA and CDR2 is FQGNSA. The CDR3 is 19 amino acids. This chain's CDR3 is CASSLRKKTVTSGANVLTF. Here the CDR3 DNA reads TGTGCCAGCAGCTTACGAAAGAAAACAGTAACTTCTGGGGCCAACGTCCTGACTTTC.

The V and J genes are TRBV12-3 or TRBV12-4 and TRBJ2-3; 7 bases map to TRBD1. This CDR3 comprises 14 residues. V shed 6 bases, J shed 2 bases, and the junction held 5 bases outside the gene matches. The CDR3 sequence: CASRGGQFTDTQYF. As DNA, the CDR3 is TGTGCCAGCAGAGGGGGACAGTTCACAGATACGCAGTATTTT.

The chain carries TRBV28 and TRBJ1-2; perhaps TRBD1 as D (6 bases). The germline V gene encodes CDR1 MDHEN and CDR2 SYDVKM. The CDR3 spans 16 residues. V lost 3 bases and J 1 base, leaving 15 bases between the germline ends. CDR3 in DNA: TGTGCCAGCAGTTTTAATAGGAGGGGGTTTAACTATGGCTACACCTTC. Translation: CASSFNRRGFNYGYTF.